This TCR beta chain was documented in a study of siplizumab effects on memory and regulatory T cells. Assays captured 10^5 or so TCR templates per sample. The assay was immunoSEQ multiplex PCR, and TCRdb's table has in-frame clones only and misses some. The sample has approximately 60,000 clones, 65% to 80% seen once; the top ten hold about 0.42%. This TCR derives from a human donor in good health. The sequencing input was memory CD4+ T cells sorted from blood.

CDR3 in amino acids: CASSETQGGGYTF. The CDR3 bases are TGTGCCAGCAGCGAGACCCAGGGCGGGGGCTACACCTTC. V gene TRBV9 combines with J gene TRBJ1-2; possible D gene TRBD1, 5 bases. Trimming left V 3 bases short and J 8 bases short, with 14 bases between. CDR3 length equals 13 residues. The V gene's germline CDR1 is SGDLS and CDR2 YYNGEE.